The 28 T cell receptor beta chains given below trace back to one sample, sequenced in a study of Graves' ophthalmopathy and Graves' hyperthyroidism. Amplification of the TCR beta CDR3 regions used RNA transcripts (as template). HTBI primers were used in a first-round RT-PCR, which preceded a second-round multiplex PCR. TCRdb redid the calling of the multiplex PCR reads with MiXCR, one entry per CDR3 protein. This table holds about 400,000 distinct CDR3 sequences, roughly 18% found once. Sequencing was performed on peripheral blood. Receptor source: a woman aged 18-29 years with Graves' ophthalmopathy.

The chain has TRBV12-3 or TRBV12-4 and TRBJ2-4; tentatively, D is TRBD2 (5 bases). Trimming took 4 bases from V and 5 from J, leaving 12 bases between them. CDR3 length: 14 amino acids. CDR3: CASSWETKENIQYF. The CDR3 DNA sequence: TGTGCCAGCAGTTGGGAGACAAAGGAAAACATTCAGTACTTC.

This clonotype has a count of ten or more. V is TRBV20-1 and J is TRBJ2-7, with TRBD1 matching 9 bases. The germline CDR1 and CDR2 sequences are DFQATT and SNEGSKA (reference sequence). CDR3 length: 15 residues. J lost 5 bases, V lost 6 bases, and 14 bases had no gene match. CDR3 region: CSAIVGQGNRNEQYF. The CDR3 region has the DNA TGCAGTGCCATAGTGGGACAGGGTAATCGAAACGAGCAGTACTTC.

The table lists this clonotype with many counts. The CDR3 loop is CASSLALGVPEAFF. The CDR3, as DNA: TGTGCCAGCAGTTTAGCTCTGGGGGTGCCTGAAGCTTTCTTT. This chain links TRBV12-3 or TRBV12-4 with TRBJ1-1, with a tentative D call TRBD1 (5 bases). This CDR3 is built from 14 residues. Between the trimmed V and J ends, which lost 0 bases and 6 bases, there was a span of 11 bases.

V gene TRBV27 combines with J gene TRBJ2-1; D remains ambiguous. Looked up from germline, CDR1 is MNHEY and CDR2 is SMNVEV (reference sequence). The CDR3 is 11 amino acids. V lost 5 bases and J 7 bases, leaving 6 bases between the germline ends. The CDR3 DNA follows: TGTGCCAGCAGTCAATTAAATGAGCAGTTCTTC. Protein: CASSQLNEQFF.

The V gene is TRBV18, the J gene TRBJ1-1; tentatively, D is TRBD1 (5 bases). Per germline, CDR1 KGHSH and CDR2 LQKENI. V was cut by 1 base and J by 1 base, with 10 bases left in between. The CDR3 extends over 15 amino acids. The CDR3 loop reads CASSPQGVGNTEAFF. In DNA form, the CDR3 reads TGTGCCAGCTCACCACAAGGGGTTGGGAACACTGAAGCTTTCTTT. The whole variable domain, remainder taken from reference TRBV18 and TRBJ1-1, is NAGVMQNPRHLVRRRGQEARLRCSPMKGHSHVYWYRQLPEEGLKFMVYLQKENIIDESGMPKERFSAEFPKEGPSILRIQQVVRGDSAAYFCASSPQGVGNTEAFFGQGTRLTVV.

This clonotype was seen many times. The chain uses TRBV6-1 and TRBJ1-2, with a tentative D call TRBD1 (6 bases). The ends were cut back, 7 bases at V and 8 bases at J, with 20 bases in the middle. This CDR3 region has 14 residues. Germline-derived CDR1 and CDR2 are MNHNS and SASEGT. The DNA of the CDR3 is TGTGCCAGCACCCCGGGCTACAGGGTGGGCGGCTACACCTTC. It codes for CASTPGYRVGGYTF.

This clonotype was found many times. V and J are TRBV24-1 and TRBJ1-1; no firm D call. The CDR3 consists of 10 residues. Trimming took 10 bases from V and 5 from J, leaving 7 bases between them. CDR1 is KGHDR and CDR2 is SFDVKD in the germline V gene. The CDR3 spells CATIRTEAFF. The CDR3, as DNA: TGTGCCACTATCCGGACTGAAGCTTTCTTT.

The chain has TRBV29-1 and TRBJ1-1; no reliable D call. CDR1 and CDR2 from the germline V gene are SQVTM and ANQGSEA. V lost 5 bases, J lost 3 bases, and 10 bases lay in between. The CDR3 runs to 12 residues. The CDR3 DNA is TGCAGCGTTTTTGCAGAAGACACTGAAGCTTTCTTT. This codes for CSVFAEDTEAFF.

This clonotype was seen a single time. The CDR3: CSVGVQGDTEAFF. Here the CDR3 DNA reads TGCAGCGTTGGGGTACAGGGGGATACTGAAGCTTTCTTT. V is TRBV29-1 and J is TRBJ1-1; 8 bases agree with TRBD1. The germline V gene encodes CDR1 SQVTM and CDR2 ANQGSEA. The CDR3 consists of 13 residues. The V segment lost 4 bases and the J segment 5 bases; nucleotides outside the gene matches: 6.

The V call is TRBV7-2, the J call TRBJ2-7, with D hard to call. The germline V gene has CDR1 SGHTA and CDR2 FQGNSA. V shed 10 bases and J shed 6 bases, with 10 bases lying between them. This CDR3 spans 10 amino acids. The CDR3 sequence is CATGGLEQYF. CDR3 nucleotides: TGTGCCACCGGTGGGCTCGAGCAGTACTTC.

In this sample, this clonotype turned up many times. The chain combines TRBV7-9 with TRBJ2-7, with 7 bases lining up with TRBD2. Germline CDR1 SEHNR, CDR2 FQNEAQ (reference sequence). CDR3 length: 15 amino acids. Trimming at V came to 6 bases and at J to 7 bases, leaving 15 bases not matched to a gene. This CDR3 reads CASSTSGLRSIEQYF. The CDR3 DNA sequence: TGTGCCAGCAGTACCTCGGGACTACGAAGCATAGAGCAGTACTTC.

The V gene is TRBV12-5, the J gene TRBJ2-5; D is perhaps TRBD2 (6 bases). Looked up from germline, CDR1 is LGHNT and CDR2 is FRNRAP. Trimming cost V 7 bases and J 3 bases, with 12 bases left between them. This CDR3 contains 13 residues. CDR3 DNA sequence: TGTGCTAGTGCCAAAGTAGCGGAAGAGACCCAGTACTTC. Its translation is CASAKVAEETQYF.

This clonotype occurred many times. The genes are TRBV7-8 and TRBJ1-3; no reliable D call. The ends were cut back, 4 bases at V and 0 bases at J, with 13 bases in the middle. The CDR3 covers 16 residues. The germline CDR1 and CDR2 sequences are SGHVS and FQNEAQ. CDR3 amino acids: CASSSNRASSGNTIYF. The CDR3 coding sequence is TGTGCCAGCAGCTCTAACAGAGCGAGCTCTGGAAACACCATATATTTT.

This clonotype was counted at least ten times. The CDR3 DNA sequence: TGCAGTGCCCGGTCCTTACAGCTTAACACTGAAGCTTTCTTT. It encodes CSARSLQLNTEAFF. This chain links TRBV20-1 with TRBJ1-1, with unresolved D. The CDR3 is 14 residues long. V lost 6 bases, J lost 2 bases, and 16 bases lay in between. CDR1 DFQATT and CDR2 SNEGSKA come from the germline V gene (reference sequence).

This clonotype was seen many times. The V call is TRBV30, the J call TRBJ1-5; 10 bases fit TRBD1. CDR1 and CDR2 (germline): GTSNPN, SVGIG (reference sequence). The CDR3 spans 14 residues. With 1 base clipped from V and 5 bases from J, the junction kept 2 bases outside the gene matches. This chain's CDR3 is CAWSGQGAYQPQHF. The CDR3 nucleotides are TGTGCCTGGAGTGGACAGGGGGCTTATCAGCCCCAGCATTTT.

This clonotype has ten or more counts. The chain couples TRBV27 to TRBJ2-7; TRBD1 aligns across 11 bases. With 4 bases clipped from V and 4 bases from J, the junction kept 6 bases outside the gene matches. The CDR3 consists of 15 residues. Germline V lookup: CDR1 MNHEY, CDR2 SMNVEV (reference sequence). CDR3 protein: CASSSMDRGLYEQYF. In DNA, the CDR3 is TGTGCCAGCAGTTCCATGGACAGGGGGCTTTACGAGCAGTACTTC.

This clonotype was seen many times. V is TRBV19 and J is TRBJ2-5; the D gene is possibly TRBD2 (6 bases). This CDR3 contains 15 residues. V dropped 6 bases and J dropped 2 bases, with 16 bases sitting between them. Looked up from germline, CDR1 is LNHDA and CDR2 is SQIVND (reference sequence). CDR3 nucleotide sequence: TGTGCCAGTAGCCTCCTAGGCGCGGGGCAAGAGACCCAGTACTTC. Translated, it gives CASSLLGAGQETQYF.

The chain has TRBV6-1 and TRBJ1-5; 9 bases agree with TRBD1. The V gene end was trimmed by 2 bases and the J gene end by 0 bases; junction bases not matched to a gene: 5. Germline V gene data show CDR1 as MNHNS and CDR2 as SASEGT. The CDR3 covers 17 residues. The CDR3 DNA sequence: TGTGCCAGCAGTGAATGGGGGACAGGGAATAGCAATCAGCCCCAGCATTTT. Translating gives CASSEWGTGNSNQPQHF.

This clonotype was seen a few times. DNA of the CDR3: TGCAGTGCTAGAGACGTGGGTCGGCTAGCCCCACACGAGCAGTACTTC. It codes for CSARDVGRLAPHEQYF. The chain links TRBV20-1 to TRBJ2-7, with D possibly being TRBD2 (5 bases). The CDR3 is made up of 16 amino acids. Trimming took 0 bases from V and 5 from J, leaving 20 bases between them. Germline V gene data show CDR1 as DFQATT and CDR2 as SNEGSKA (reference sequence).

Regarding this clonotype: This may arise from a read error, as a much more abundant clone is one base away. The genes are TRBV19 and TRBJ2-5; 11 bases fit TRBD2. The V and J ends lost 7 bases and 5 bases, in that order; junction bases with no gene match: 15. Germline loops: CDR1 LNHDA, CDR2 SQIVND (reference sequence). The CDR3 has 17 residues. In DNA, the CDR3 is TGTGCCAGTACGAATGCCGGGACTAGCGGCAGTGGGGAGACCCAGTACTTC. Translated: CASTNAGTSGSGETQYF. The entire variable domain, with the rest obtained from reference TRBV19 and TRBJ2-5, is as follows: DGGITQSPKYLFRKEGQNVTLSCEQNLNHDAMYWYRQDPGQGLRLIYYSQIVNDFQKGDIAEGYSVSREKKESFPLTVTSAQKNPTAFYLCASTNAGTSGSGETQYFGPGTRLLVL.

This clonotype was recorded many times. This chain joins TRBV2 and TRBJ2-5, with D unclear. Germline CDR1 SNHLY, CDR2 FYNNEI. The V gene lost 9 bases and the J gene lost 3 bases, with 20 bases spanning the gap. CDR3 length: 15 residues. CDR3 in DNA: TGTGCCAGGACTCCAATTGCGAGGCGCGAAGAGACCCAGTACTTC. It is translated as CARTPIARREETQYF.

This clonotype came up many times. The V and J genes are TRBV20-1 and TRBJ2-4, with a tentative D call TRBD1 (6 bases). The V gene's germline CDR1 is DFQATT and CDR2 SNEGSKA (reference sequence). V gave up 8 bases and J gave up 1 base, with 18 bases separating them. This CDR3 comprises 15 residues. The CDR3 DNA is TGCAGTTCTTACCCACTAGACAGGGCCAAAAACATTCAGTACTTC. It codes for CSSYPLDRAKNIQYF.

This clonotype was recorded many times. This rearrangement joins TRBV25-1 to TRBJ2-5, with D hard to call. V was clipped by 0 bases and J by 5 bases, with 4 bases between them. The CDR3 extends over 12 amino acids. Germline values: CDR1 MGHDK, CDR2 SYGVNS. The CDR3, as DNA: TGTGCCAGCAGTGAATACAGGGAGACCCAGTACTTC. Amino acids: CASSEYRETQYF.

This clonotype was picked up many times. The chain couples TRBV28 to TRBJ1-3; 8 bases are shared with TRBD1. Germline loops: CDR1 MDHEN, CDR2 SYDVKM. After removal of 6 bases from V and 6 bases from J, the junction contained 10 bases not matched to a gene. There are 15 residues in the CDR3. The CDR3 region has the DNA TGTGCCAGCAGCCCGGACAGGGAGCTCGCAAACACCATATATTTT. Protein product: CASSPDRELANTIYF.

The table lists this clonotype with many counts. This chain joins TRBV20-1 and TRBJ1-5, with 7 bases that match TRBD1. This CDR3 is built from 15 residues. The V gene end was trimmed by 0 bases and the J gene end by 6 bases; junction bases not matched to a gene: 8. The germline gives CDR1 DFQATT, CDR2 SNEGSKA (reference sequence). DNA for the CDR3: TGCAGTGCTAGAGATCCCAGGGGGGGCGGTCAGCCCCAGCATTTT. Amino acid sequence: CSARDPRGGGQPQHF.

This clonotype was observed at least ten times. This sequence joins TRBV28 and TRBJ2-2; weak D call: TRBD2 (5 bases). The V end lost 5 bases, the J end lost 6 bases, and 10 bases lay between the germline ends. Germline V lookup: CDR1 MDHEN, CDR2 SYDVKM. The CDR3 is made up of 13 amino acids. The DNA for the CDR3 is TGTGCCAGCAGTAAGGGAGTTCCCGGGGAGCTGTTTTTT. Its protein is CASSKGVPGELFF.

This clonotype was observed at least ten times. The rearrangement uses TRBV7-2 and TRBJ1-2, with 8 bases fitting TRBD1. Germline V gene sequence: CDR1 SGHTA, CDR2 FQGNSA. The CDR3 contains 15 residues. V trimming: 5 bases; J trimming: 4 bases; junction bases outside the gene matches: 9. The CDR3 sequence is CASSQTAGTGYGYTF. CDR3 in DNA: TGTGCCAGCAGCCAGACCGCCGGGACAGGCTATGGCTACACCTTC.

This clonotype was observed at least ten times. The J gene is TRBJ2-7, the V gene TRBV15, with D perhaps TRBD1 (6 bases). Germline values: CDR1 LNHNV, CDR2 YYDKDF (reference sequence). V shed 0 bases and J shed 0 bases, with 9 bases lying between them. This CDR3 is built from 15 residues. The CDR3 bases are TGTGCCACCAGCAGAGATCAGGGGCTCTCCTACGAGCAGTACTTC. Encoded protein: CATSRDQGLSYEQYF.